A single T cell receptor beta chain is shown here with its context. RNA, at about 0.45 to 1 ug, was reverse transcribed with random hexamers. MiXCR was run by TCRdb on the immunoSEQ multiplex PCR reads, yielding one entry per CDR3 protein. The repertoire has approximately 150,000 distinct CDR3 sequences, over 80% of them found once; the top ten carry roughly 0.48%. This specimen belongs to a study of CD8 T cells in Susac syndrome. CDR3 length: 17 amino acids. The germline CDR1 and CDR2 sequences are SGHNT and YENEEA. The V gene lost 5 bases and the J gene lost 5 bases, with 23 bases spanning the gap. Both CD4+ and CD8+ T cells were negatively isolated, and TEMRA cells underwent FACS enrichment.

Sequencing input: CD8+ T cells from PBMCs. The origin of this receptor is a human donor with multiple sclerosis. This chain links TRBV11-3 with TRBJ2-3; weak D call: TRBD1 (6 bases). CDR3 coding DNA: TGTGCCAGCAGCCGTCAGGGGTTGCAGTCAGGGGAAGATACGCAGTATTTT. This codes for CASSRQGLQSGEDTQYF.